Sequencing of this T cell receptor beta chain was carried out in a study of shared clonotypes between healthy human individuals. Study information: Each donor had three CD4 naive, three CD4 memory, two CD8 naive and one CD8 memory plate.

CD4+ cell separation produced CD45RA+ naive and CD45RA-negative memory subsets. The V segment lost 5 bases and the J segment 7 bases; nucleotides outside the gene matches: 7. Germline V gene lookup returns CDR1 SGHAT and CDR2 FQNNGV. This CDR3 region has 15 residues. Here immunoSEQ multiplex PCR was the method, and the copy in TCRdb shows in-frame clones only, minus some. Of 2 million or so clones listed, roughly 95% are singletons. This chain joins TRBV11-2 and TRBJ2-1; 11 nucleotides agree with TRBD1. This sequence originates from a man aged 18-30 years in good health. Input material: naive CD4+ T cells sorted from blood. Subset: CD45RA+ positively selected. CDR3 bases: TGTGCCAGCAGCGCAGGACAGGGGGCGAGGAATGAGCAGTTCTTC. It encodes CASSAGQGARNEQFF.